These 30 T cell receptor beta chains came from one sample sequenced in a study of graft-versus-host responses after intestinal transplantation. TCRdb's copy holds only in-frame clones and misses some; the assay was immunoSEQ multiplex PCR. The sample has some 90,000 clones; 90% to 95% are singletons. Their cognate antigens are unknown. The specimen was unstimulated CD8+ T cells sorted from spleen or lymph node cells, collected before intestinal transplant. All receptors derive from a human donor who received an intestinal transplant.

In regard to this clone: Other nucleotide sequences in the sample specify the same CDR3. This sequence joins TRBV27 and TRBJ2-7, with a tentative D call TRBD2 (7 bases). V was clipped by 3 bases and J by 4 bases, with 13 bases between them. The CDR3 extends over 14 amino acids. Germline V gene lookup returns CDR1 MNHEY and CDR2 SMNVEV (reference sequence). The chain's CDR3 is CASSLGGRGYEQYF. The CDR3 coding sequence is TGTGCCAGCAGTTTGGGGGGGAGGGGGTACGAGCAGTACTTC.

The V gene is TRBV2, the J gene TRBJ2-1; maybe TRBD1 (5 bases). The ends were cut back, 2 bases at V and 8 bases at J, with 19 bases in the middle. CDR1 and CDR2 from the germline V gene are SNHLY and FYNNEI. The CDR3 loop spans 16 amino acids. CDR3 protein: CASSELLWSGKHEQFF. The CDR3 DNA reads as TGTGCCAGCAGTGAACTTCTTTGGTCAGGGAAGCATGAGCAGTTCTTC.

In this sample, this clone turned up once. The V call is TRBV7-9, the J call TRBJ1-2; 11 positions agree with TRBD1. V lost 1 base to trimming and J lost 1 base; unmatched junction nucleotides: 2. The CDR3 runs 16 residues. CDR1 and CDR2 (germline): SEHNR, FQNEAQ (reference sequence). This CDR3 reads CASSLGGTGGNYGYTF. The CDR3 coding sequence is TGTGCCAGCAGCTTAGGTGGGACAGGGGGTAACTATGGCTACACCTTC.

This clone was recorded once. V and J are TRBV2 and TRBJ2-3; D unclear. The CDR3 runs to 11 residues. Germline loops: CDR1 SNHLY, CDR2 FYNNEI. Trimming stripped 4 bases from V and 4 bases from J, with 3 bases between. CDR3 DNA: TGTGCCAGCAGTGCTTCAGATACGCAGTATTTT. This translates into CASSASDTQYF.

This chain uses TRBV28 with TRBJ1-6, with a tentative D call TRBD1 (5 bases). Looked up from germline, CDR1 is MDHEN and CDR2 is SYDVKM. CDR3 size: 15 residues. Trimming pared 8 bases from V and 14 bases from J, leaving 25 bases between. For the CDR3, the DNA is TGTGCCAGCTTAAACCGGGACCGAATGAGGACATCCCTCCACTTT. Translated: CASLNRDRMRTSLHF.

V is TRBV5-6 and J is TRBJ2-7; 13 positions agree with TRBD2. V gave up 4 bases and J gave up 2 bases; unmatched junction bases: 6. Germline V gives CDR1 SGHDT, CDR2 YYEEEE. CDR3 length: 16 residues. This CDR3 reads CASSPRLAGGPYEQYF. The CDR3 bases are TGTGCCAGCAGCCCGAGACTAGCGGGAGGCCCCTACGAGCAGTACTTC.

The rearrangement links TRBV15 to TRBJ1-1; D unclear. Trimming stripped 2 bases from V and 1 base from J, with 5 bases between. This CDR3 is built from 13 residues. CDR1 is LNHNV and CDR2 is YYDKDF in the germline V gene (reference sequence). In nucleotides, the CDR3 is TGTGCCACCAGCAGACAGGAGAACACTGAAGCTTTCTTT. Amino acids: CATSRQENTEAFF.

V usage is TRBV19 and J usage is TRBJ2-1; 8 positions match TRBD1. The V and J ends lost 3 bases and 9 bases, in that order; junction bases with no gene match: 10. This CDR3 has 15 amino acids. The germline CDR1 and CDR2 sequences are LNHDA and SQIVND (reference sequence). CDR3 sequence: CASSIWQGANGEQFF. CDR3 in DNA: TGTGCCAGTAGTATTTGGCAGGGGGCAAACGGTGAGCAGTTCTTC.

The rearrangement uses TRBV5-1 and TRBJ1-1; TRBD1 matches at 7 bases. Germline values: CDR1 SGHRS, CDR2 YFSETQ. The CDR3 extends over 19 amino acids. The junction had 19 bases not matched to a gene; V was cut back by 3 bases and J by 2 bases. The CDR3 sequence is CASSSRDSITWWGNTEAFF. For the CDR3, the DNA is TGCGCCAGCAGCTCCCGGGACAGCATTACCTGGTGGGGAAACACTGAAGCTTTCTTT. The full variable domain, its missing parts supplied by reference TRBV5-1 and TRBJ1-1, is KAGVTQTPRYLIKTRGQQVTLSCSPISGHRSVSWYQQTPGQGLQFLFEYFSETQRNKGNFPGRFSGRQFSNSRSEMNVSTLELGDSALYLCASSSRDSITWWGNTEAFFGQGTRLTVV.

The chain links TRBV15 to TRBJ2-1, with 13 bases fitting TRBD2. The CDR3 covers 19 residues. The germline V gene has CDR1 LNHNV and CDR2 YYDKDF (reference sequence). Germline trimming cut 5 bases from V and 5 bases from J; bases unmatched to any gene: 15. CDR3 in DNA: TGTGCCACCAGCGGACCGGGGCTACTAGCGGGAGGGAGTAACAATGAGCAGTTCTTC. This encodes CATSGPGLLAGGSNNEQFF. The full variable domain, rest sourced from reference TRBV15 and TRBJ2-1, is DAMVIQNPRYQVTQFGKPVTLSCSQTLNHNVMYWYQQKSSQAPKLLFHYYDKDFNNEADTPDNFQSRRPNTSFCFLDIRSPGLGDTAMYLCATSGPGLLAGGSNNEQFFGPGTRLTVL.

The genes are TRBV7-9 and TRBJ2-7; TRBD1 is a possible D gene (6 bases). Trimming cost V 5 bases and J 3 bases, with 14 bases left between them. The CDR3 is made up of 14 amino acids. Germline CDR1 and CDR2: SEHNR and FQNEAQ (reference sequence). CDR3 coding DNA: TGTGCCAGCAGCCCCGGACAGATAGACTACGAGCAGTACTTC. This codes for CASSPGQIDYEQYF.

The V gene is TRBV7-7, the J gene TRBJ2-7; D possibly matches TRBD1 or TRBD2 (8 bases each). V was clipped by 6 bases and J by 7 bases, with 16 bases between them. CDR3 length equals 13 residues. Germline-derived CDR1 and CDR2 are SSHAT and FNYEAQ (reference sequence). CDR3 region: CASSPGGTGEQYF. The CDR3 region has the DNA TGTGCCAGCAGTCCGGGGGGGACAGGAGAGCAGTACTTC.

The V call is TRBV6-5, the J call TRBJ2-5; TRBD2 matches at 9 bases. CDR3 size: 15 residues. CDR1 MNHEY and CDR2 SVGAGI come from the germline V gene. V lost 3 bases, J lost 4 bases, and 6 bases stayed unmatched. CDR3 region: CASSYIAGAGETQYF. The CDR3 bases are TGTGCCAGCAGTTATATAGCGGGAGCGGGAGAGACCCAGTACTTC.

The chain has TRBV5-1 and TRBJ1-4, with a tentative D call TRBD1 (5 bases). The CDR3 consists of 18 residues. Per the germline V gene, CDR1 is SGHRS and CDR2 is YFSETQ. Trimming took 0 bases from V and 2 from J, leaving 17 bases between them. The CDR3 sequence is CASSLEFLGEGTNEKLFF. CDR3 nucleotides: TGCGCCAGCAGCTTGGAATTTCTGGGGGAAGGGACTAATGAAAAACTGTTTTTT.

The V gene is TRBV7-9, the J gene TRBJ1-1, with 7 nucleotides matching TRBD1. V trimming: 1 base; J trimming: 1 base; junction bases outside the gene matches: 3. Germline values: CDR1 SEHNR, CDR2 FQNEAQ (reference sequence). The CDR3 extends over 15 amino acids. The CDR3 is CASSLVGGANTEAFF. Written as DNA, the CDR3 is TGTGCCAGCAGCTTAGTAGGGGGCGCGAACACTGAAGCTTTCTTT.

This CDR3 is CASSPVLAGNGELFF. The CDR3 DNA reads as TGCGCCAGCAGCCCGGTCCTAGCGGGAAACGGGGAGCTGTTTTTT. V usage is TRBV4-1 and J usage is TRBJ2-2, with 9 bases fitting TRBD2. The CDR3 length is 15 residues. With V trimmed by 4 bases and J by 7 bases, 7 bases remained unmatched. Germline V gene data show CDR1 as MGHRA and CDR2 as YSYEKL.

This sequence joins TRBV7-9 and TRBJ1-2; possible D gene TRBD1, 5 bases. From germline, CDR1 is SEHNR and CDR2 FQNEAQ (reference sequence). CDR3 length equals 15 residues. Trimming pared 0 bases from V and 5 bases from J, leaving 13 bases between. The CDR3: CASSLAMGEDYGYTF. The CDR3 DNA follows: TGTGCCAGCAGCTTAGCGATGGGGGAGGATTATGGCTACACCTTC.

The genes are TRBV7-9 and TRBJ2-5; 7 bases are a match to TRBD2. CDR3 length equals 14 residues. V lost 1 base to trimming and J lost 4 bases; unmatched junction nucleotides: 3. The germline V gene has CDR1 SEHNR and CDR2 FQNEAQ (reference sequence). The CDR3 DNA reads as TGTGCCAGCAGCTTAGAGCTAGCGGTAGAGACCCAGTACTTC. This codes for CASSLELAVETQYF.

The V gene is TRBV5-6, the J gene TRBJ2-7; D is perhaps TRBD1 (6 bases). The length of the CDR3 is 13 residues. Germline V gives CDR1 SGHDT, CDR2 YYEEEE. V was shortened by 2 bases and J by 2 bases, with 8 bases between the two germline ends. The CDR3 region has the DNA TGTGCCAGCAGCTTTCCAGGGGCCTACGAGCAGTACTTC. Translation: CASSFPGAYEQYF.

The V call is TRBV4-2, the J call TRBJ2-1; 7 bases align to TRBD2. There are 17 residues in the CDR3. Germline-derived CDR1 and CDR2 are LGHNA and YNFKEQ. The V gene end was trimmed by 2 bases and the J gene end by 4 bases; junction bases not matched to a gene: 11. The CDR3 nucleotides are TGTGCCAGCAGCCAATGGAATGGCGGGGGTGCGTACAATGAGCAGTTCTTC. Translating gives CASSQWNGGGAYNEQFF.

V usage is TRBV11-2 and J usage is TRBJ2-1; D may match TRBD1 or TRBD2 (5 bases each). Trimming took off 3 bases at V and 5 bases at J, with 20 bases between the two ends. The germline V gene has CDR1 SGHAT and CDR2 FQNNGV. The CDR3 is 17 residues long. The CDR3 reads CASSLGTALDENNEQFF. The CDR3 DNA follows: TGTGCCAGCAGCTTGGGGACGGCCCTAGACGAGAACAATGAGCAGTTCTTC.

This sequence joins TRBV11-2 and TRBJ2-3; no definite D call. V was shortened by 0 bases and J by 0 bases, with 1 base between the two germline ends. There are 13 residues in the CDR3. CDR1 and CDR2 (germline): SGHAT, FQNNGV. The CDR3 DNA reads TGTGCCAGCAGCTTAGATAGCACAGATACGCAGTATTTT. This sequence encodes CASSLDSTDTQYF.

This chain links TRBV6-1 with TRBJ2-5, with TRBD2 identical over 9 bases. Germline-derived CDR1 and CDR2 are MNHNS and SASEGT. The CDR3 totals 14 residues. V was clipped by 6 bases and J by 3 bases; unmatched bases: 5. CDR3 loop: CASRDPSGKETQYF. Written as DNA, the CDR3 is TGTGCCAGCAGAGACCCTAGCGGGAAAGAGACCCAGTACTTC.

The chain has TRBV6-5 and TRBJ2-3, with D unclear. Germline-derived CDR1 and CDR2 are MNHEY and SVGAGI. V lost 6 bases, J lost 4 bases, and 14 bases lay in between. The CDR3 is made up of 14 amino acids. CDR3 loop: CASSRVVGSDTQYF. As DNA, the CDR3 is TGTGCCAGCAGCCGGGTAGTTGGGTCAGATACGCAGTATTTT.

The chain has TRBV4-1 and TRBJ1-3; tentative D call: TRBD1 (5 bases). Per the germline V gene, CDR1 is MGHRA and CDR2 is YSYEKL. The CDR3 is 16 residues long. V lost 0 bases, J lost 6 bases, and 15 bases lay in between. CDR3 in DNA: TGCGCCAGCAGCCAAGAGTACTCAGGGCTTTTAAACACCATATATTTT. Protein: CASSQEYSGLLNTIYF.

The V and J genes are TRBV7-6 and TRBJ1-5; D remains unclear. Germline lookup yields CDR1 SGHVS and CDR2 FNYEAQ. Trimming removed 3 bases from V and 5 bases from J, with 11 bases in between. CDR3 length equals 14 residues. DNA for the CDR3: TGTGCCAGCAGCTTGGGGAGGACGGATCAGCCCCAGCATTTT. This translates into CASSLGRTDQPQHF. The variable domain in full, completed from reference TRBV7-6 and TRBJ1-5, reads GAGVSQSPRYKVTKRGQDVALRCDPISGHVSLYWYRQALGQGPEFLTYFNYEAQQDKSGLPNDRFSAERPEGSISTLTIQRTEQRDSAMYRCASSLGRTDQPQHFGDGTRLSIL.

The chain has TRBV30 and TRBJ2-7, with 7 bases that match TRBD2. V trimming: 1 base; J trimming: 2 bases; junction bases outside the gene matches: 5. From germline, CDR1 is GTSNPN and CDR2 SVGIG (reference sequence). This CDR3 has 14 amino acids. CDR3 residues: CAWSAEGGPYEQYF. The DNA of the CDR3 is TGTGCCTGGAGTGCCGAGGGAGGGCCCTACGAGCAGTACTTC.

The genes are TRBV6-4 and TRBJ1-6, with D hard to call. The germline gives CDR1 MRHNA, CDR2 SNTAGT. CDR3 length: 13 amino acids. V was cut by 9 bases and J by 8 bases, with 14 bases left in between. CDR3 nucleotide sequence: TGTGCCAGGGGCCTGTATCCTGATTCACCCCTCCACTTT. This translates into CARGLYPDSPLHF.

This clone occurred once. The rearrangement links TRBV11-2 to TRBJ2-1; 12 positions match TRBD2. The germline gives CDR1 SGHAT, CDR2 FQNNGV. The CDR3 is 18 residues long. V was clipped by 0 bases and J by 6 bases; unmatched bases: 9. In DNA, the CDR3 is TGTGCCAGCAGCTTAGACGCTCTAGCGGGGGGGCCGGTCAATGAGCAGTTCTTC. This gives the protein CASSLDALAGGPVNEQFF. Full variable domain (rest looked up from reference TRBV11-2 and TRBJ2-1): EAGVAQSPRYKIIEKRQSVAFWCNPISGHATLYWYQQILGQGPKLLIQFQNNGVVDDSQLPKDRFSAERLKGVDSTLKIQPAKLEDSAVYLCASSLDALAGGPVNEQFFGPGTRLTVL.

The CDR3 bases are TGCGCCAGCAGTCCATTCTTGAGACGTGGAGAGCAGTACTTC. Translating gives CASSPFLRRGEQYF. V is TRBV4-1 and J is TRBJ2-7; no reliable D call. The germline gives CDR1 MGHRA, CDR2 YSYEKL. Trimming pared 6 bases from V and 7 bases from J, leaving 19 bases between. The CDR3 loop spans 14 amino acids.